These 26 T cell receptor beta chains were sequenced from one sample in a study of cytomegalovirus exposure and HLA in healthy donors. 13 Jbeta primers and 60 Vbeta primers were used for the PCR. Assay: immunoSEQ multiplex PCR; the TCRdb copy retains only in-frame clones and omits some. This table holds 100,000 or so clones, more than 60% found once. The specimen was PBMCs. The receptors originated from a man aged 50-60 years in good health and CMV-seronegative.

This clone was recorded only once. The CDR3 is CASSPTGTGAKNIQYF. The CDR3 DNA follows: TGTGCCAGCAGCCCTACCGGGACAGGGGCCAAAAACATTCAGTACTTC. V and J are TRBV28 and TRBJ2-4; 9 positions match TRBD1. V shed 6 bases, J shed 1 base, and the junction held 7 bases outside the gene matches. This CDR3 region has 16 residues. Germline values: CDR1 MDHEN, CDR2 SYDVKM.

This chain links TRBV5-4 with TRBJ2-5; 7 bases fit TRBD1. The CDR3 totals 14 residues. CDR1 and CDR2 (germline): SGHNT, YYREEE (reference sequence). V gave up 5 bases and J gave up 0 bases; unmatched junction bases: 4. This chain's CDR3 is CASRQGTDQETQYF. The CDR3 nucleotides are TGTGCCAGCAGACAGGGGACAGACCAAGAGACCCAGTACTTC.

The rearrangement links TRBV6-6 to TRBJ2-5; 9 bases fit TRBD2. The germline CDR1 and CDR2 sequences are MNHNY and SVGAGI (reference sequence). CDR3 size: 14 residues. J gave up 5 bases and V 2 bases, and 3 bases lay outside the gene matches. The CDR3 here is CASSYGGRGETQYF. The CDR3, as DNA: TGTGCCAGCAGTTACGGCGGGAGGGGGGAGACCCAGTACTTC.

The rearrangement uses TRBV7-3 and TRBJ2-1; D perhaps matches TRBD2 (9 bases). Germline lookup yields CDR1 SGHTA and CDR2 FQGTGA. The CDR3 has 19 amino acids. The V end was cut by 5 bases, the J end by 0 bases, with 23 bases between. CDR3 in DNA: TGTGCCAGCAGCCCGCGGGGGGGTTTTACAGGGGGCTCCTACAATGAGCAGTTCTTC. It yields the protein CASSPRGGFTGGSYNEQFF.

As DNA, the CDR3 is TGCAGCGCACAGGGGAATGAGCAGTTCTTC. This translates into CSAQGNEQFF. V gene TRBV29-1 combines with J gene TRBJ2-1; TRBD1 aligns across 7 bases. The germline V gene has CDR1 SQVTM and CDR2 ANQGSEA. V lost 7 bases and J lost 7; bases outside the gene matches: 1. CDR3 length equals 10 residues.

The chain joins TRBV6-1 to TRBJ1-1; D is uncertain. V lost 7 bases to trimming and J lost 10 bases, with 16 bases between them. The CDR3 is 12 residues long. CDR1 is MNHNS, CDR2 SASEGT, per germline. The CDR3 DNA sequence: TGTGCCAGCACGCTGGGCCCCGTTGGAGCTTTCTTT. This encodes CASTLGPVGAFF.

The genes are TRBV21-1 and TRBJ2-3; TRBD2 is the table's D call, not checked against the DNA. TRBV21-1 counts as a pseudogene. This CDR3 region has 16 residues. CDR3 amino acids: CASSKVERGTTDTQYF. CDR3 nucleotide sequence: TGTGCCAGCAGCAAAGTCGAGCGGGGGACCACAGATACGCAGTATTTT.

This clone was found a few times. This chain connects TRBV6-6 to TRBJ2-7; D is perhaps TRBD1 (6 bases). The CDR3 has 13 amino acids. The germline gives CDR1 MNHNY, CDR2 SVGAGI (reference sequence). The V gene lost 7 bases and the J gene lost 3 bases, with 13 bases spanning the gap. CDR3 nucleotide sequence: TGTGCCAGCATGACAGGAGCCTTCTACGAGCAGTACTTC. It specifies CASMTGAFYEQYF.

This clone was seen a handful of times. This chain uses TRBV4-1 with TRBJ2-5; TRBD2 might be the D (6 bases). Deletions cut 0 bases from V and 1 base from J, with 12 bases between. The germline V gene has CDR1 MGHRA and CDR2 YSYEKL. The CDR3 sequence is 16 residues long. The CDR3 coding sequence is TGCGCCAGCAGCCAAGATAGGGACTTGATCCAAGAGACCCAGTACTTC. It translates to CASSQDRDLIQETQYF.

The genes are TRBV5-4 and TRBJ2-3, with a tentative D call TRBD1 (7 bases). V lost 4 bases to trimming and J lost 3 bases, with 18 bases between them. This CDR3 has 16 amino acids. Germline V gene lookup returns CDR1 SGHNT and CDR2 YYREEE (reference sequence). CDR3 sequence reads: CASSPAGGRRTDTQYF. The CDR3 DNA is TGTGCCAGCAGCCCCGCAGGGGGGAGGAGGACAGATACGCAGTATTTT.

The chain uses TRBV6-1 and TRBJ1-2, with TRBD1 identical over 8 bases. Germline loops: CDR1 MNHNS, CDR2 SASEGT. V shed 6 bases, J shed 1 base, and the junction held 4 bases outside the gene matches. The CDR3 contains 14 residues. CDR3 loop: CASSRGQGNYGYTF. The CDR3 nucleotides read TGTGCCAGCAGCCGCGGACAGGGTAACTATGGCTACACCTTC.

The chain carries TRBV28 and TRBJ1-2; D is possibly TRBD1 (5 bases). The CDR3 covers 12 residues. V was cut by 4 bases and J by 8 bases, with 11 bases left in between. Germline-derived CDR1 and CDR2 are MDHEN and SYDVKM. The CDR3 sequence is CASSSEGRGYTF. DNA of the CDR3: TGTGCCAGCAGTTCCGAGGGGAGGGGCTACACCTTC.

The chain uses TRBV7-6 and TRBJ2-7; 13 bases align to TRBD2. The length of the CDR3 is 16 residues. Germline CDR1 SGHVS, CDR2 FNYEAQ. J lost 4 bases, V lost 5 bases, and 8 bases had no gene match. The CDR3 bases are TGTGCCAGCAGCCCCGGGACTAGCGGGAAGTTTTACGAGCAGTACTTC. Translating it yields CASSPGTSGKFYEQYF.

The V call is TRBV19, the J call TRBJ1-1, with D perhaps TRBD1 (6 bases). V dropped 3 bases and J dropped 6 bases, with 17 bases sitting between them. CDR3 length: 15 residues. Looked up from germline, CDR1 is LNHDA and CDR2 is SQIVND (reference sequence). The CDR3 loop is CASSIARGGDPEAFF. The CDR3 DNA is TGTGCCAGTAGTATCGCCAGGGGAGGGGACCCTGAAGCTTTCTTT.

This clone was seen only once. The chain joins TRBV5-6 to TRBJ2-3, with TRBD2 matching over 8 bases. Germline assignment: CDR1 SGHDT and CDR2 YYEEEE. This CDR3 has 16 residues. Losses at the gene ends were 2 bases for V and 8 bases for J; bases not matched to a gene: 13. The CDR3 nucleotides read TGTGCCAGCAGCTTCCGATGGAGCGGGGGAGGGGGTACGCAGTATTTT. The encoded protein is CASSFRWSGGGGTQYF.

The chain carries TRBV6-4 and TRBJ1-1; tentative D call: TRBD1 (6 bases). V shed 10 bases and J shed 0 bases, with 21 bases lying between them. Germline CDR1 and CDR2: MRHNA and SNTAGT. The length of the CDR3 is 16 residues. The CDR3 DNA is TGTGCCAACTGGGGGCAGGGCAAATTCATGAACACTGAAGCTTTCTTT. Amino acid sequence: CANWGQGKFMNTEAFF.

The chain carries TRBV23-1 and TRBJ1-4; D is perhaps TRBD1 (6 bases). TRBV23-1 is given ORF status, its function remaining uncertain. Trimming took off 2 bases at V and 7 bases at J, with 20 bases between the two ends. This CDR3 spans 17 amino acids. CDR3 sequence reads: CASSQVPPGGEGEKLFF. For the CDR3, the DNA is TGCGCCAGCAGTCAAGTCCCTCCGGGGGGCGAGGGTGAAAAACTGTTTTTT.

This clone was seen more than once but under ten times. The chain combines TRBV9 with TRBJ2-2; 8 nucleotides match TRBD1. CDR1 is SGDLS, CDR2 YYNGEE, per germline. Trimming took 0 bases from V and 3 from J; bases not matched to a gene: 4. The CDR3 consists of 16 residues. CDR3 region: CASSVEDRAYTGELFF. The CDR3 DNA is TGTGCCAGCAGCGTAGAGGACAGGGCTTACACCGGGGAGCTGTTTTTT.

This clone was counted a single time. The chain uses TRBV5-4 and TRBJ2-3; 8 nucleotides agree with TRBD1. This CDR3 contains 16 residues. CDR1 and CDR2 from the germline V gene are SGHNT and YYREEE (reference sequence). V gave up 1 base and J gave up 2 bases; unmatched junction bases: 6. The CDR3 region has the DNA TGTGCCAGCAGCTTGTTAGCAGGGGGCGCCACAGATACGCAGTATTTT. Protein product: CASSLLAGGATDTQYF.

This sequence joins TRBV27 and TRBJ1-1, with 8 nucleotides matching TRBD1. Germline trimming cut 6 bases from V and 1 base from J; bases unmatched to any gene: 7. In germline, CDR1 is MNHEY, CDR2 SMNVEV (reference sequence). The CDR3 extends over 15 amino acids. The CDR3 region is CASSPRTGKNTEAFF. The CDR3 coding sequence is TGTGCCAGCAGCCCAAGGACAGGGAAGAACACTGAAGCTTTCTTT.

The DNA of the CDR3 is TGTGCCACCAGCAGAGGGGGCGGGGCGAAGGCCGGGGAGCTGTTTTTT. Its protein is CATSRGGGAKAGELFF. This chain connects TRBV15 to TRBJ2-2; D might be TRBD2 (6 bases). The CDR3 has 16 amino acids. In germline, CDR1 is LNHNV, CDR2 YYDKDF (reference sequence). V lost 1 base and J lost 6, with 15 bases in between.

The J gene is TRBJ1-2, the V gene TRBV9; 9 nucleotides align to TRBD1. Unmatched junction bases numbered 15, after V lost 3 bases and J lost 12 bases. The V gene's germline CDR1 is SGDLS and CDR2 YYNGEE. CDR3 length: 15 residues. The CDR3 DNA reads TGTGCCAGCAGCGAGGGTAAATCAGGGACAGGGCCTCACACCTTC. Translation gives CASSEGKSGTGPHTF.

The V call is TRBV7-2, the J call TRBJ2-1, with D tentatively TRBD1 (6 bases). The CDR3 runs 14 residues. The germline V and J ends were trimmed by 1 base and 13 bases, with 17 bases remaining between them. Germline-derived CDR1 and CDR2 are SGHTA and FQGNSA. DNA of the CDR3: TGTGCCAGCAGCTTAGAGTTCGGGACAACGAAACAGTTCTTC. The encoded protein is CASSLEFGTTKQFF.

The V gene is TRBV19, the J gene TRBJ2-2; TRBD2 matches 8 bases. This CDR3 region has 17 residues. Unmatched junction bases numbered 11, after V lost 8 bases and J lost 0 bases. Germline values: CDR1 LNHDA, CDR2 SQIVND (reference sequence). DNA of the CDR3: TGTGCCAGTGACACCGGGCCGGGGGGGGCGAACACCGGGGAGCTGTTTTTT. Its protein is CASDTGPGGANTGELFF. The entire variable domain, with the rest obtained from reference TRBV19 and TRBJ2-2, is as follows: DGGITQSPKYLFRKEGQNVTLSCEQNLNHDAMYWYRQDPGQGLRLIYYSQIVNDFQKGDIAEGYSVSREKKESFPLTVTSAQKNPTAFYLCASDTGPGGANTGELFFGEGSRLTVL.

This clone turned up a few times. Written as DNA, the CDR3 is TGCGCCAGCAGCCAAGAGGCGCCAGGGACTGAAGCTTTCTTT. Its protein product is CASSQEAPGTEAFF. This chain connects TRBV4-3 to TRBJ1-1, with D perhaps TRBD1 (5 bases). Trimming pared 0 bases from V and 5 bases from J, leaving 10 bases between. This CDR3 is 14 amino acids long. CDR1 is LGHNA, CDR2 YSLEER, per germline.

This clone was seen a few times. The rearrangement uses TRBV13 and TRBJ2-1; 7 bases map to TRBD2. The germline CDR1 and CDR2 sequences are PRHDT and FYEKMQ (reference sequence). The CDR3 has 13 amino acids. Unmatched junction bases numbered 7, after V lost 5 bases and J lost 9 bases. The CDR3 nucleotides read TGTGCCAGCAGCGGGGGGGGGTTCAGTGAGCAGTTCTTC. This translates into CASSGGGFSEQFF.